The 23 T cell receptor beta chains below were found in one sample sequenced in a study of cytomegalovirus exposure and HLA in healthy donors. The PCR made use of 60 Vbeta and 13 Jbeta primers. Profiled with immunoSEQ multiplex PCR; TCRdb holds only in-frame clones, not every one. This sample yields 150,000 or so clones, of which 60% to 80% are seen a single time; approximately 6% belongs to the top ten. The sample taken for sequencing was PBMCs. The receptors derive from a man aged 35-49 years in good health and CMV-seropositive.

The chain has TRBV28 and TRBJ2-1, with 9 bases aligning to TRBD2. The V segment lost 7 bases and the J segment 6 bases; nucleotides outside the gene matches: 13. CDR3 length: 16 residues. Germline CDR1 reads MDHEN; CDR2 reads SYDVKM. The CDR3 sequence is CASTNLKREEGNEQFF. In nucleotides, the CDR3 is TGTGCCAGCACCAACCTTAAGCGGGAGGAGGGCAATGAGCAGTTCTTC.

The chain uses TRBV2 and TRBJ2-7; 10 bases map to TRBD2. The junction had 4 bases not matched to a gene; V was cut back by 2 bases and J by 3 bases. The CDR3 spans 15 residues. Germline V lookup: CDR1 SNHLY, CDR2 FYNNEI. The CDR3 sequence is CASSETLAGLYEQYF. The CDR3 bases are TGTGCCAGCAGTGAAACACTAGCGGGACTCTACGAGCAGTACTTC.

The V gene is TRBV5-1, the J gene TRBJ2-1, with TRBD2 matching 10 bases. CDR3 length: 15 amino acids. Germline assignment: CDR1 SGHRS and CDR2 YFSETQ. V lost 2 bases, J lost 2 bases, and 1 base stayed unmatched. Written as DNA, the CDR3 is TGCGCCAGCAGCTTTGGACTAGCGGCCTACAATGAGCAGTTCTTC. It specifies CASSFGLAAYNEQFF.

The chain recombines TRBV28 with TRBJ2-1; TRBD2 matches 7 bases. Losses at the gene ends were 6 bases for V and 4 bases for J; bases not matched to a gene: 9. There are 15 residues in the CDR3. Germline values: CDR1 MDHEN, CDR2 SYDVKM. The CDR3 loop reads CASRGGAGIYNEQFF. The CDR3 nucleotides are TGTGCCAGCAGGGGAGGGGCAGGGATATACAATGAGCAGTTCTTC.

The chain recombines TRBV14 with TRBJ2-5, with TRBD2 identical over 9 bases. This CDR3 comprises 14 residues. V shed 1 base, J shed 7 bases, and the junction held 4 bases outside the gene matches. Germline loops: CDR1 SGHDN, CDR2 FVKESK. CDR3 in DNA: TGTGCCAGCAGCCAAGTCGGGCGGGAGGGGACCCAGTACTTC. Protein product: CASSQVGREGTQYF.

This chain uses TRBV4-1 with TRBJ1-3; D is uncertain. The CDR3 consists of 14 residues. Trimming shortened V by 4 bases and J by 3 bases, and 10 bases separated the two germline ends. Germline CDR1 and CDR2: MGHRA and YSYEKL. CDR3 DNA sequence: TGCGCCAGCAGCCCTGCCGGAGGTGGAAACACCATATATTTT. Its protein is CASSPAGGGNTIYF.

The chain is built from TRBV28 and TRBJ2-7; TRBD1 aligns across 7 bases. V lost 6 bases and J lost 0; bases outside the gene matches: 8. This CDR3 spans 15 amino acids. Germline V CDR1 and CDR2: MDHEN, SYDVKM. The CDR3 DNA follows: TGTGCCAGCAGCTCTGGACAGGCCTACTCCTACGAGCAGTACTTC. Its translation: CASSSGQAYSYEQYF.

Worth noting for this clone: One end of the junction varies from germline; a read error may be responsible. The chain carries TRBV5-1 and TRBJ2-6; tentative D call: TRBD1 (6 bases). The CDR3 extends over 15 amino acids. Germline loops: CDR1 SGHRS, CDR2 YFSETQ. The CDR3 here is CASSQTGPGANGLTF. The CDR3 DNA follows: TGCGCCAGCAGCCAAACAGGGCCTGGGGCCAACGGCCTGACTTTC.

In its sample, this clone was seen once. This chain joins TRBV6-5 and TRBJ1-2, with D uncertain. The CDR3 extends over 15 amino acids. The V end was cut by 0 bases, the J end by 7 bases, with 15 bases between. In germline, CDR1 is MNHEY, CDR2 SVGAGI. The CDR3 loop is CASSYSARLEGGYTF. CDR3 nucleotide sequence: TGTGCCAGCAGTTACTCTGCAAGACTAGAAGGTGGCTACACCTTC.

This clone came up a few times. The chain uses TRBV6-1 and TRBJ1-4; TRBD1 matches 8 bases. Germline CDR1 MNHNS, CDR2 SASEGT. After removal of 6 bases from V and 6 bases from J, the junction contained 9 bases not matched to a gene. The CDR3 is made up of 15 amino acids. DNA for the CDR3: TGTGCCAGCAGAGGACAGGGAGTTCCCTATGAAAAACTGTTTTTT. This encodes CASRGQGVPYEKLFF.

V and J are TRBV6-1 and TRBJ2-4, with 10 bases fitting TRBD2. The CDR3 loop spans 15 amino acids. CDR1 is MNHNS and CDR2 is SASEGT in the germline V gene. The V and J ends lost 6 bases and 9 bases, in that order; junction bases with no gene match: 11. The CDR3 nucleotides are TGTGCCAGCAGGGCCGCCGGGACTAGCGTAGGCATTCAGTACTTC. Translated: CASRAAGTSVGIQYF.

The chain's CDR3 is CASSSPRLLSAGGIKTQYF. The CDR3 nucleotides read TGTGCCAGCAGCAGCCCCAGACTCCTCTCAGCGGGAGGGATAAAGACCCAGTACTTC. The chain has TRBV21-1 and TRBJ2-5; the table names TRBD2, a call not compared with the DNA. TRBV21-1 is assigned pseudogene status. The CDR3 runs 19 residues.

The chain joins TRBV4-2 to TRBJ1-5, with TRBD1 matching over 7 bases. The germline gives CDR1 LGHNA, CDR2 YNFKEQ. This CDR3 contains 16 residues. Germline trimming cut 0 bases from V and 4 bases from J; bases unmatched to any gene: 6. In DNA, the CDR3 is TGTGCCAGCAGCCAAGATTGGGACAGCCGAAATCAGCCCCAGCATTTT. This encodes CASSQDWDSRNQPQHF.

The V gene is TRBV6-1, the J gene TRBJ2-7; TRBD1 matches at 8 bases. J was trimmed by 3 bases and V by 4 bases; bases with no gene match: 11. The CDR3 is 16 amino acids. CDR1 MNHNS and CDR2 SASEGT come from the germline V gene. CDR3 amino acids: CASSGRDRLRLYEQYF. The CDR3 DNA reads as TGTGCCAGCAGTGGCCGGGACAGGCTTCGTCTCTACGAGCAGTACTTC.

This sequence joins TRBV6-4 and TRBJ2-1; the match to TRBD2 covers 10 bases. V lost 0 bases to trimming and J lost 4 bases; unmatched junction nucleotides: 0. The CDR3 is 15 residues long. In germline, CDR1 is MRHNA, CDR2 SNTAGT. The CDR3 sequence is CASSDSSGRYNEQFF. The CDR3, as DNA: TGTGCCAGCAGTGACTCTAGCGGGAGGTACAATGAGCAGTTCTTC.

The rearrangement links TRBV18 to TRBJ2-7; TRBD1 might be the D (5 bases). Germline loops: CDR1 KGHSH, CDR2 LQKENI. The CDR3 runs 17 residues. Trimming removed 3 bases at V and 1 base at J, with 19 bases between. CDR3 loop: CASSPRVPKGESYEQYF. The CDR3 DNA reads as TGTGCCAGCTCACCCAGGGTCCCAAAAGGGGAATCCTACGAGCAGTACTTC.

J is TRBJ2-7 and V is TRBV10-3; 9 positions agree with TRBD2. The CDR3 contains 14 residues. The V gene end was trimmed by 6 bases and the J gene end by 2 bases; junction bases not matched to a gene: 5. Germline lookup yields CDR1 ENHRY and CDR2 SYGVKD. Written as DNA, the CDR3 is TGTGCCATCAGGAGGACTAGCGAGGCCTACGAGCAGTACTTC. This codes for CAIRRTSEAYEQYF.

The chain couples TRBV9 to TRBJ2-7, with 11 bases lining up with TRBD2. This CDR3 has 15 residues. Per germline, CDR1 SGDLS and CDR2 YYNGEE. V lost 4 bases, J lost 6 bases, and 9 bases stayed unmatched. CDR3 amino acids: CASSSAGTSGLEQYF. The DNA for the CDR3 is TGTGCCAGCAGCTCAGCCGGGACTAGCGGACTCGAGCAGTACTTC.

The rearrangement links TRBV6-1 to TRBJ1-3; D remains unclear. The CDR3 consists of 15 residues. V was trimmed by 4 bases and J by 4 bases, leaving 14 bases between them. The germline V gene has CDR1 MNHNS and CDR2 SASEGT. The CDR3 here is CASSVRELAGNTIYF. Written as DNA, the CDR3 is TGTGCCAGCAGTGTCCGGGAACTCGCCGGAAACACCATATATTTT.

The genes are TRBV6-4 and TRBJ2-1, with 10 bases lining up with TRBD2. This CDR3 has 18 amino acids. V was clipped by 5 bases and J by 0 bases; unmatched bases: 10. Germline V gene data show CDR1 as MRHNA and CDR2 as SNTAGT. In DNA form, the CDR3 reads TGTGCCAGCAGTTCCGCCACTAGCGGGACGAGCTCCTACAATGAGCAGTTCTTC. This encodes CASSSATSGTSSYNEQFF.

The CDR3 loop is CASSGGSSGSHEQYF. In nucleotides, the CDR3 is TGCGCCAGCAGCGGCGGATCTAGCGGGAGTCACGAGCAGTACTTC. The genes are TRBV5-1 and TRBJ2-5; 10 bases fit TRBD2. TRBJ2-7 matches the DNA end more closely, so the J call is doubtful. CDR3 length: 15 amino acids. Per germline, CDR1 SGHRS and CDR2 YFSETQ.

The J gene is TRBJ2-2, the V gene TRBV28, with a weak D call TRBD1 (6 bases). V lost 6 bases and J 2 bases, leaving 13 bases between the germline ends. From germline, CDR1 is MDHEN and CDR2 SYDVKM. This CDR3 contains 15 residues. The CDR3 DNA sequence: TGTGCCAGCAGCTCGACGGGACAAAACACCGGGGAGCTGTTTTTT. Translating it yields CASSSTGQNTGELFF.

The chain uses TRBV9 and TRBJ2-1; D is unresolved. V was clipped by 4 bases and J by 2 bases, with 10 bases between them. The CDR3 is made up of 14 amino acids. The germline V gene encodes CDR1 SGDLS and CDR2 YYNGEE. The CDR3 bases are TGTGCCAGCAGCCCAAGCTACCCCTACAATGAGCAGTTCTTC. Its protein is CASSPSYPYNEQFF. The whole variable domain, filled in from reference TRBV9 and TRBJ2-1, reads DSGVTQTPKHLITATGQRVTLRCSPRSGDLSVYWYQQSLDQGLQFLIQYYNGEERAKGNILERFSAQQFPDLHSELNLSSLELGDSALYFCASSPSYPYNEQFFGPGTRLTVL.